A single count supports the clone carrying this TCR beta chain. No antigen is known for it. The record originates from a study of a mutant IDH1 vaccine in newly diagnosed glioma. Study information: Vaccines were begun 4-6 weeks after radiotherapy alone, or with temozolomide cycles. Held at week 35, visit V12 was the safety follow-up, and visit V13 followed at week 47. Treated individuals were about 62% male and roughly 40% female, averaging approximately 40 years of age. Patients' prior therapy spanned radiotherapy, temozolomide, or both; most underwent both.

Only in-frame clones appear in the TCRdb table, and some are missing; sequencing was by immunoSEQ multiplex PCR. Here the sample spans about 94,000 clones, around 92% being singletons. Documented time point: week 47, end of study. It was 300 ug of mutant IDH1 20-mer peptide that made up each vaccine dose, given with topical imiquimod. There are 17 residues in the CDR3. V was pared by 5 bases and J by 0 bases, with 19 bases between. CDR1 is PRHDT, CDR2 FYEKMQ, per germline (reference sequence). This specimen consisted of PBMCs, obtained from a glioma patient whose treatment included an IDH1 peptide vaccine. The chain has TRBV13 and TRBJ2-5; D perhaps matches TRBD2 (5 bases). The TCR originated in a woman between 50 and 59 years old with glioma. The CDR3: CASSQGGEHGYQETQYF. The DNA of the CDR3 is TGTGCCAGCAGCCAAGGAGGAGAGCATGGGTACCAAGAGACCCAGTACTTC. The variable domain in full, completed from reference TRBV13 and TRBJ2-5, reads AAGVIQSPRHLIKEKRETATLKCYPIPRHDTVYWYQQGPGQDPQFLISFYEKMQSDKGSIPDRFSAQQFSDYHSELNMSSLELGDSALYFCASSQGGEHGYQETQYFGPGTRLLVL.